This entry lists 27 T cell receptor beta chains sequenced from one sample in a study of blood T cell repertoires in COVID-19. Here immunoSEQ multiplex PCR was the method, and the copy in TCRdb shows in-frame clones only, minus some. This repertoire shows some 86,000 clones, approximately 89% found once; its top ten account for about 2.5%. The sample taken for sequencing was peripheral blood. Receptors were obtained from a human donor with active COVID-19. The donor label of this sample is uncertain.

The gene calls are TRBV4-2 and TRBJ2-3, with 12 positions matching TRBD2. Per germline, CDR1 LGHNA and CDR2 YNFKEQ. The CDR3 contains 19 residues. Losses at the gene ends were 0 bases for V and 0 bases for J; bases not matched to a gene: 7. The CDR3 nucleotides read TGTGCCAGCAGCCAAGATCCTAGCGGGGGGGTCGGGAGCACAGATACGCAGTATTTT. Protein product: CASSQDPSGGVGSTDTQYF.

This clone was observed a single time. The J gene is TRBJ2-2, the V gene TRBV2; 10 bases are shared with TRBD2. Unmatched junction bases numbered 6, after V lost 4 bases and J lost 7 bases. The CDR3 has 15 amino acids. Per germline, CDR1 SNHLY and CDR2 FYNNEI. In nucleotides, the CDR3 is TGTGCCAGCAGTGCCAGCGGGGGGGAAGGCGGGGAGCTGTTTTTT. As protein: CASSASGGEGGELFF. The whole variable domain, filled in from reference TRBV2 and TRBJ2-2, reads EPEVTQTPSHQVTQMGQEVILRCVPISNHLYFYWYRQILGQKVEFLVSFYNNEISEKSEIFDDQFSVERPDGSNFTLKIRSTKLEDSAMYFCASSASGGEGGELFFGEGSRLTVL.

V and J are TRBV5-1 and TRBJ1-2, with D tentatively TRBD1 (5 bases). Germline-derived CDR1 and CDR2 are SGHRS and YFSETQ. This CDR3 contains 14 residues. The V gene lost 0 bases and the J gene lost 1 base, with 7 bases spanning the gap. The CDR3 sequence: CASSLGQLNYGYTF. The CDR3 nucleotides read TGCGCCAGCAGCTTGGGACAGCTTAACTATGGCTACACCTTC. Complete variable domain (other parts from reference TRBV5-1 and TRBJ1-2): KAGVTQTPRYLIKTRGQQVTLSCSPISGHRSVSWYQQTPGQGLQFLFEYFSETQRNKGNFPGRFSGRQFSNSRSEMNVSTLELGDSALYLCASSLGQLNYGYTFGSGTRLTVV.

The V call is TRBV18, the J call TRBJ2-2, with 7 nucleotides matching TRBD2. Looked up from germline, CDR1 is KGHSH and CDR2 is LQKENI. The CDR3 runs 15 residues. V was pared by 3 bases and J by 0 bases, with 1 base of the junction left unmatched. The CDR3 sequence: CASSPGTTNTGELFF. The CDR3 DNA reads TGTGCCAGCTCACCGGGGACTACGAACACCGGGGAGCTGTTTTTT. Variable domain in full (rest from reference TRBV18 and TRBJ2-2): NAGVMQNPRHLVRRRGQEARLRCSPMKGHSHVYWYRQLPEEGLKFMVYLQKENIIDESGMPKERFSAEFPKEGPSILRIQQVVRGDSAAYFCASSPGTTNTGELFFGEGSRLTVL.

The CDR3 DNA sequence: TGTGCCAGCAGGGCAGGTAGCTCCTACGAGCAGTACTTC. This sequence encodes CASRAGSSYEQYF. The chain joins TRBV12-3 or TRBV12-4 to TRBJ2-7; D remains ambiguous. Trimming stripped 6 bases from V and 0 bases from J, with 9 bases between. This CDR3 contains 13 residues.

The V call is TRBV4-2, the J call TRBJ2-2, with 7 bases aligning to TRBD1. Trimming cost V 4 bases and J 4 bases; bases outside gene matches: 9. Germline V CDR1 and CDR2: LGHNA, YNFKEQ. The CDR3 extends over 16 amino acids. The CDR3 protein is CASSPRFDRVTGELFF. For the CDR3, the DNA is TGTGCCAGCAGCCCGCGGTTCGACAGGGTCACCGGGGAGCTGTTTTTT.

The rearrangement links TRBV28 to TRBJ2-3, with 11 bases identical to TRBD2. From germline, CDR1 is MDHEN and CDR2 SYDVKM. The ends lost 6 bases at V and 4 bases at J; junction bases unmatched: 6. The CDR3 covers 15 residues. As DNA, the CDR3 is TGTGCCAGCAGGGTTAGCGGGGGGGCCTCAGATACGCAGTATTTT. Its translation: CASRVSGGASDTQYF.

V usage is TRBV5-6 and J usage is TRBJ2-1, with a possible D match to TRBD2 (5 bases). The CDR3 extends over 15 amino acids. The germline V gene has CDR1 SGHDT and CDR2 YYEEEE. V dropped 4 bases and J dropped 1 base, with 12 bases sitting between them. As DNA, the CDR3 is TGTGCCAGCAGCGCTCTAGCTGCGTCCTACAATGAGCAGTTCTTC. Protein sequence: CASSALAASYNEQFF.

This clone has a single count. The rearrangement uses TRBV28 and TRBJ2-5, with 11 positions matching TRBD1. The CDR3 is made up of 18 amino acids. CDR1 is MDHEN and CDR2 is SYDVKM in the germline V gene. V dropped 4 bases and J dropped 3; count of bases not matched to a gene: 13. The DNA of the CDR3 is TGTGCCAGCAGTTCAATGGACAGGGGGCGTTTGATGGAAGAGACCCAGTACTTC. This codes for CASSSMDRGRLMEETQYF.

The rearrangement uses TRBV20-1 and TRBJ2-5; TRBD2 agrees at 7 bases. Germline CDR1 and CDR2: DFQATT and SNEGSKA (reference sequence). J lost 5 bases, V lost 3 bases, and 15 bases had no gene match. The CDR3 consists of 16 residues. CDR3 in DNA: TGCAGTGCTAGTAAAGTTCTGGGAGGGATGGTGGAGACCCAGTACTTC. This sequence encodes CSASKVLGGMVETQYF.

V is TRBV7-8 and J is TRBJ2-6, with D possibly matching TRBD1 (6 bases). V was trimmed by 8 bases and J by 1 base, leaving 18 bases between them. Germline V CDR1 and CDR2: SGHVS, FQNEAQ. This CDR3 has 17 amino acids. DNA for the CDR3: TGTGCCAGCGGCCGTGACAGGAGTGGTTCTGGGGCCAACGTCCTGACTTTC. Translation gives CASGRDRSGSGANVLTF. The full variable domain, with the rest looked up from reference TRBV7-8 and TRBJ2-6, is GAGVSQSPRYKVAKRGQDVALRCDPISGHVSLFWYQQALGQGPEFLTYFQNEAQLDKSGLPSDRFFAERPEGSVSTLKIQRTQQEDSAVYLCASGRDRSGSGANVLTFGAGSRLTVL.

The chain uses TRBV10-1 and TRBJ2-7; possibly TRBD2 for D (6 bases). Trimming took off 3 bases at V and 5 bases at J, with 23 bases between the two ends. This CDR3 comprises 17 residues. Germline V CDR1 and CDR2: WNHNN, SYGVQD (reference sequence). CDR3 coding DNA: TGCGCCAGCAGTGAAAGTCTGGTGACGGGGGAACTTGACGAGCAGTACTTC. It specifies CASSESLVTGELDEQYF.

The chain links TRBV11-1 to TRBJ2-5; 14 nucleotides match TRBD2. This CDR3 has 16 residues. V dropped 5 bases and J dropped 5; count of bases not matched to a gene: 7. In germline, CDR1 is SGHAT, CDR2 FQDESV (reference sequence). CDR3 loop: CASSRGLAGGPETQYF. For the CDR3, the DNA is TGTGCCAGCAGCCGCGGACTAGCGGGGGGTCCCGAGACCCAGTACTTC.

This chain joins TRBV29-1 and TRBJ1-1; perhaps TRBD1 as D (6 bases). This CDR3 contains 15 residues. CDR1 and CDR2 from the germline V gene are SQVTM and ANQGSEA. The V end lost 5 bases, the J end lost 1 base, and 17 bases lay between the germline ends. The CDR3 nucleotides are TGCAGCGTTCGAGAATCCGGGACAAAGAACACTGAAGCTTTCTTT. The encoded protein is CSVRESGTKNTEAFF.

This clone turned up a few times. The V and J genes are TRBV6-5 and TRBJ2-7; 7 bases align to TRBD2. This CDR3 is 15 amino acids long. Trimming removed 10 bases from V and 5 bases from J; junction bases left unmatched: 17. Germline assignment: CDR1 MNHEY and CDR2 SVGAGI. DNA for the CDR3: TGTGCCACCCGTACTCAACGGGGGGATGGGAACGAGCAGTACTTC. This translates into CATRTQRGDGNEQYF.

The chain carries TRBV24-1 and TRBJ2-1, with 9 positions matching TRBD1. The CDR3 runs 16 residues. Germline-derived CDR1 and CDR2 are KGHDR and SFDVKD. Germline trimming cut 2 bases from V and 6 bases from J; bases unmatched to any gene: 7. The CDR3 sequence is CATSDYRDRETNEQFF. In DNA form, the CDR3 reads TGTGCCACCAGTGATTACAGGGACAGGGAGACCAATGAGCAGTTCTTC.

The CDR3 sequence: CASSMAGGVTDTQYF. The CDR3 nucleotides are TGTGCCAGTAGTATGGCGGGCGGGGTGACAGATACGCAGTATTTT. V gene TRBV19 combines with J gene TRBJ2-3; TRBD2 might be the D (6 bases). Germline values: CDR1 LNHDA, CDR2 SQIVND (reference sequence). This CDR3 region has 15 residues. The V and J ends lost 3 bases and 3 bases respectively, with 13 bases between them.

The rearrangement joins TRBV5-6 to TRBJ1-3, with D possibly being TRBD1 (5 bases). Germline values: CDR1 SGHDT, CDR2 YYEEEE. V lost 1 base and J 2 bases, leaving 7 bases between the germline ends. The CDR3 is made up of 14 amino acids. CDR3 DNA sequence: TGTGCCAGCAGCTTGACAGGAGCTGGAAACACCATATATTTT. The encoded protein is CASSLTGAGNTIYF.

The CDR3 protein is CASSRTGDREQYF. In DNA form, the CDR3 reads TGTGCCAGCAGTAGAACAGGGGACCGCGAGCAGTACTTC. V usage is TRBV27 and J usage is TRBJ2-7; 7 bases are a match to TRBD1. Germline CDR1 is MNHEY and CDR2 is SMNVEV (reference sequence). V was pared by 5 bases and J by 6 bases, with 7 bases of the junction left unmatched. The CDR3 has 13 residues.

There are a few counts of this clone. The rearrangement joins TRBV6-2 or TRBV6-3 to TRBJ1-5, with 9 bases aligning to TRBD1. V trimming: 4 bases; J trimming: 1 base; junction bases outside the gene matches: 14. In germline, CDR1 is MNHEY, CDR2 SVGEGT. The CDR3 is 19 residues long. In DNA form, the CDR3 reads TGTGCCAGCAGTTCCTTATCCGGGACAGGGCTGAGGAGCAATCAGCCCCAGCATTTT. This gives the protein CASSSLSGTGLRSNQPQHF.

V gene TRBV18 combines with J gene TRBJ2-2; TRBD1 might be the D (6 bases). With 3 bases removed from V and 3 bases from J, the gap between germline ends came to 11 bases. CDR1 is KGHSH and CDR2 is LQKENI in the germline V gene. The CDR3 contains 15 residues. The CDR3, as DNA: TGTGCCAGCTCACCGTTACAGGGAGACACCGGGGAGCTGTTTTTT. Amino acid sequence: CASSPLQGDTGELFF.

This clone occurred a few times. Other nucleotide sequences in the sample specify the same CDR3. CDR3 loop: CASSSGGDYNEQFF. The CDR3 DNA follows: TGTGCCAGTAGTAGCGGGGGAGACTACAATGAGCAGTTCTTC. The chain joins TRBV19 to TRBJ2-1, with 7 bases identical to TRBD2. V gave up 4 bases and J gave up 3 bases; unmatched junction bases: 3. Germline loops: CDR1 LNHDA, CDR2 SQIVND (reference sequence). There are 14 residues in the CDR3. Based on the CDR3 plus reference TRBV19 and TRBJ2-1, the full variable domain is DGGITQSPKYLFRKEGQNVTLSCEQNLNHDAMYWYRQDPGQGLRLIYYSQIVNDFQKGDIAEGYSVSREKKESFPLTVTSAQKNPTAFYLCASSSGGDYNEQFFGPGTRLTVL.

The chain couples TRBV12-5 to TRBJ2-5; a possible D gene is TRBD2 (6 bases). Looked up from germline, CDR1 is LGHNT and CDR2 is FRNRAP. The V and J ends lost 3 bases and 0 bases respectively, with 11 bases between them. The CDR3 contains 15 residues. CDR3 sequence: CASGFLGGDQETQYF. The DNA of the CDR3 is TGTGCTAGTGGTTTTCTGGGCGGGGACCAAGAGACCCAGTACTTC. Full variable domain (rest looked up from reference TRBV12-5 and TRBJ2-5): DARVTQTPRHKVTEMGQEVTMRCQPILGHNTVFWYRQTMMQGLELLAYFRNRAPLDDSGMPKDRFSAEMPDATLATLKIQPSEPRDSAVYFCASGFLGGDQETQYFGPGTRLLVL.

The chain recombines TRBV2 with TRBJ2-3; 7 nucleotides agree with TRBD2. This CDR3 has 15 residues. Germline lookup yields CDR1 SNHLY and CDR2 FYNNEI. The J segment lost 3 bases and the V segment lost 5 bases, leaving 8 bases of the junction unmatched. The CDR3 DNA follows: TGTGCCAGCAGTAAACGGGGGGTCGCGACAGATACGCAGTATTTT. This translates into CASSKRGVATDTQYF.

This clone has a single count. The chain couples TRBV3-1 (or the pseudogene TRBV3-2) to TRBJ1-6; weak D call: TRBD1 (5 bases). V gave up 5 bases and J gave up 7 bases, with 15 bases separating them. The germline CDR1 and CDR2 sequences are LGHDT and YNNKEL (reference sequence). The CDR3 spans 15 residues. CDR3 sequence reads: CASSSERQGNSPLHF. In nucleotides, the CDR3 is TGTGCCAGCAGCTCCGAAAGGCAGGGCAATTCACCCCTCCACTTT.

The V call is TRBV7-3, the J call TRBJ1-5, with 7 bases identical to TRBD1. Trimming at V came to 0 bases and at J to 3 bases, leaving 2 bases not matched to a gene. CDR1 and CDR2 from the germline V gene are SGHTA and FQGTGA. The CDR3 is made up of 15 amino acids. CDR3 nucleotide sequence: TGTGCCAGCAGCTTAACGGGACAGTTCAATCAGCCCCAGCATTTT. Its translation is CASSLTGQFNQPQHF.

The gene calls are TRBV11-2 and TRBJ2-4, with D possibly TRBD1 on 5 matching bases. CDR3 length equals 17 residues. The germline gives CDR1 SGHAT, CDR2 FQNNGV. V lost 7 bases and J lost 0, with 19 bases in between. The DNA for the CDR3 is TGTGCCAGCATAGACAGAACAGCAGAGTTAGCCAAAAACATTCAGTACTTC. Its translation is CASIDRTAELAKNIQYF. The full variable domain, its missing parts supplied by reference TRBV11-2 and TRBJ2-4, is EAGVAQSPRYKIIEKRQSVAFWCNPISGHATLYWYQQILGQGPKLLIQFQNNGVVDDSQLPKDRFSAERLKGVDSTLKIQPAKLEDSAVYLCASIDRTAELAKNIQYFGAGTRLSVL.